These 2 T cell receptor beta chains came from one sample sequenced in a study of cytomegalovirus exposure and HLA in healthy donors. Both 60 Vbeta primers and 13 Jbeta primers went into the PCR. Here immunoSEQ multiplex PCR was the method, and the copy in TCRdb shows in-frame clones only, minus some. The sample has fewer than 200,000 clones, nearly 80% seen once. The sequenced material came from PBMCs. These receptors all stem from a man in his forties or fifties in good health and CMV-seropositive.

The rearrangement uses TRBV9 and TRBJ1-3; no reliable D call. There are 15 residues in the CDR3. With 3 bases removed from V and 0 bases from J, the gap between germline ends came to 10 bases. Germline V lookup: CDR1 SGDLS, CDR2 YYNGEE. The CDR3 reads CASSGSGNSGNTIYF. Here the CDR3 DNA reads TGTGCCAGCAGCGGTAGCGGGAACTCTGGAAACACCATATATTTT.

This clone was picked up a small number of times. The chain is built from TRBV15 and TRBJ2-1, with D possibly matching TRBD2 (5 bases). The V end was cut by 0 bases, the J end by 2 bases, with 8 bases between. The CDR3 sequence is 15 residues long. Germline loops: CDR1 LNHNV, CDR2 YYDKDF (reference sequence). This chain's CDR3 is CATSRDSGTYNEQFF. The CDR3 region has the DNA TGTGCCACCAGCAGAGATTCCGGGACCTACAATGAGCAGTTCTTC. The whole variable domain, filled in from reference TRBV15 and TRBJ2-1, reads DAMVIQNPRYQVTQFGKPVTLSCSQTLNHNVMYWYQQKSSQAPKLLFHYYDKDFNNEADTPDNFQSRRPNTSFCFLDIRSPGLGDTAMYLCATSRDSGTYNEQFFGPGTRLTVL.